Each of the 21 T cell receptor beta chains below was sequenced from the same sample in a study of T cells after somatic rescue of genetic block. Repertoires were generated with immunoSEQ multiplex PCR, while TCRdb's copy carries only in-frame clones and drops some. The sample has over 14,000 clones; roughly 70% are singletons. The source material was peripheral blood mononuclear cells (PBMCs). These receptors all stem from a man in his late teens or twenties.

The V and J genes are TRBV2 and TRBJ1-4, with 12 nucleotides matching TRBD1. The CDR3 runs to 16 residues. V gave up 6 bases and J gave up 5 bases; unmatched junction bases: 7. Germline loops: CDR1 SNHLY, CDR2 FYNNEI. CDR3 region: CASRPGQGAQNEKLFF. The CDR3, as DNA: TGTGCCAGCAGACCGGGACAGGGGGCGCAGAATGAAAAACTGTTTTTT. The full variable domain, completed using reference TRBV2 and TRBJ1-4, is EPEVTQTPSHQVTQMGQEVILRCVPISNHLYFYWYRQILGQKVEFLVSFYNNEISEKSEIFDDQFSVERPDGSNFTLKIRSTKLEDSAMYFCASRPGQGAQNEKLFFGSGTQLSVL.

The V call is TRBV15, the J call TRBJ2-1; no reliable D call. Germline V gene sequence: CDR1 LNHNV, CDR2 YYDKDF (reference sequence). Trimming cost V 8 bases and J 7 bases, with 12 bases left between them. This CDR3 is 12 amino acids long. The CDR3 reads CATQHNHNEQFF. The CDR3 DNA reads as TGTGCCACCCAGCATAACCATAATGAGCAGTTCTTC.

In this sample, this clone turned up once. At one end, the junction sequence differs from germline, possibly due to a read error. The genes are TRBV7-7 and TRBJ2-5; TRBD2 agrees at 10 bases. Germline V gene data show CDR1 as SSHAT and CDR2 as FNYEAQ (reference sequence). The CDR3 is 16 amino acids. The CDR3 region is CASSLQSGRAVETQYF. DNA for the CDR3: TGTGCTAGCAGCTTGCAGAGCGGGAGGGCCGTAGAGACCCAGTACTTC.

J is TRBJ1-4 and V is TRBV19, with D possibly TRBD1 on 5 matching bases. The CDR3 loop spans 13 amino acids. The germline V gene has CDR1 LNHDA and CDR2 SQIVND (reference sequence). The germline V and J ends were trimmed by 6 bases and 3 bases, with 8 bases remaining between them. CDR3 region: CASSTGPNEKLFF. The CDR3 DNA is TGTGCCAGTAGCACGGGACCTAATGAAAAACTGTTTTTT.

A single count supports this clone. The V gene is TRBV25-1, the J gene TRBJ2-5, with no clear D. V lost 4 bases to trimming and J lost 5 bases, with 8 bases between them. CDR1 is MGHDK, CDR2 SYGVNS, per germline. This CDR3 has 12 residues. The CDR3 nucleotides read TGTGCCAGCAGTGCCCTCGGGGAGACCCAGTACTTC. It is translated as CASSALGETQYF.

V gene TRBV5-1 combines with J gene TRBJ2-1; 8 bases agree with TRBD2. Trimming at V came to 4 bases and at J to 8 bases, leaving 17 bases not matched to a gene. Per germline, CDR1 SGHRS and CDR2 YFSETQ. The CDR3 has 17 residues. The CDR3 DNA follows: TGCGCCAGCAGCCATCGAGTGGGCGGGGGGCTTGTCGATGAGCAGTTCTTC. Its translation: CASSHRVGGGLVDEQFF. Complete variable domain (other parts from reference TRBV5-1 and TRBJ2-1): KAGVTQTPRYLIKTRGQQVTLSCSPISGHRSVSWYQQTPGQGLQFLFEYFSETQRNKGNFPGRFSGRQFSNSRSEMNVSTLELGDSALYLCASSHRVGGGLVDEQFFGPGTRLTVL.

This clone was recorded once. The V gene is TRBV10-3, the J gene TRBJ2-7; a weak D match, TRBD1 (6 bases). V was shortened by 4 bases and J by 1 base, with 11 bases between the two germline ends. The germline CDR1 and CDR2 sequences are ENHRY and SYGVKD. The CDR3 length is 14 residues. The CDR3 loop is CAISGQGSSYEQYF. The DNA for the CDR3 is TGTGCCATCAGTGGCCAGGGGTCGTCCTACGAGCAGTACTTC.

The chain recombines TRBV28 with TRBJ2-6, with D uncertain. The germline V gene encodes CDR1 MDHEN and CDR2 SYDVKM. Trimming took off 3 bases at V and 8 bases at J, with 8 bases between the two ends. The CDR3 is made up of 13 amino acids. CDR3 residues: CASSLENPNVLTF. The CDR3 DNA is TGTGCCAGCAGTTTGGAAAACCCCAACGTCCTGACTTTC.

The chain couples TRBV30 to TRBJ2-3; 11 positions agree with TRBD2. The ends lost 5 bases at V and 1 base at J; junction bases unmatched: 2. Germline V lookup: CDR1 GTSNPN, CDR2 SVGIG (reference sequence). The CDR3 is 14 amino acids. The CDR3 DNA reads TGTGCCTGGTCGGGACTAGCGGGCACAGATACGCAGTATTTT. This codes for CAWSGLAGTDTQYF.

This clone was counted between two and nine times. J is TRBJ1-3 and V is TRBV19; possible D gene TRBD1, 5 bases. The germline gives CDR1 LNHDA, CDR2 SQIVND (reference sequence). CDR3 length equals 13 residues. Between the trimmed V and J ends, which lost 3 bases and 4 bases, there was a span of 7 bases. The DNA of the CDR3 is TGTGCCAGTAGTATCCAGGGCGGAAACACCATATATTTT. Amino acids: CASSIQGGNTIYF.

This clone was counted between two and nine times. CDR3 sequence (DNA): TGTGCCAGCAGTGAAAGGTCAGGGAGAAATTCACCCCTCCACTTT. This translates into CASSERSGRNSPLHF. The chain employs TRBV6-1 and TRBJ1-6; D might be TRBD1 (5 bases). Germline CDR1 MNHNS, CDR2 SASEGT. The V and J ends lost 2 bases and 7 bases respectively, with 12 bases between them. This CDR3 comprises 15 residues.

The J gene is TRBJ1-4, the V gene TRBV27; no firm D call. V shed 3 bases and J shed 7 bases, with 12 bases lying between them. Germline values: CDR1 MNHEY, CDR2 SMNVEV (reference sequence). The CDR3 runs to 14 residues. Here the CDR3 reads CASSLGSWSEKLFF. CDR3 sequence (DNA): TGTGCCAGCAGTTTGGGGAGTTGGAGTGAAAAACTGTTTTTT.

This clone appeared a few times. V gene TRBV27 combines with J gene TRBJ2-1, with D possibly being TRBD1 (5 bases). The V end was cut by 2 bases, the J end by 4 bases, with 6 bases between. The CDR3 extends over 13 amino acids. Per germline, CDR1 MNHEY and CDR2 SMNVEV (reference sequence). The CDR3 DNA follows: TGTGCCAGCAGTTTAAGGGGTTACAATGAGCAGTTCTTC. Its protein product is CASSLRGYNEQFF.

The gene calls are TRBV7-6 and TRBJ2-3; TRBD2 might be the D (5 bases). Germline assignment: CDR1 SGHVS and CDR2 FNYEAQ. CDR3 size: 12 residues. V lost 6 bases and J lost 6, with 10 bases in between. CDR3 residues: CASSWTVDTQYF. As DNA, the CDR3 is TGTGCCAGCAGTTGGACTGTCGATACGCAGTATTTT. Together with reference TRBV7-6 and TRBJ2-3, the CDR3 gives the full variable domain: GAGVSQSPRYKVTKRGQDVALRCDPISGHVSLYWYRQALGQGPEFLTYFNYEAQQDKSGLPNDRFSAERPEGSISTLTIQRTEQRDSAMYRCASSWTVDTQYFGPGTRLTVL.

This chain uses TRBV28 with TRBJ2-5; weak D call: TRBD2 (6 bases). This CDR3 has 16 amino acids. Trimming stripped 4 bases from V and 2 bases from J, with 17 bases between. Germline CDR1 reads MDHEN; CDR2 reads SYDVKM. The CDR3 loop reads CASSSYRGTSQETQYF. CDR3 DNA: TGTGCCAGCAGTTCTTACCGCGGGACGTCACAAGAGACCCAGTACTTC.

The chain combines TRBV7-8 with TRBJ2-1, with D uncertain. V was shortened by 2 bases and J by 8 bases, with 4 bases between the two germline ends. The CDR3 length is 11 residues. The germline V gene has CDR1 SGHVS and CDR2 FQNEAQ. CDR3 in DNA: TGTGCCAGCAGCTTAAGGTATGAGCAGTTCTTC. Its translation is CASSLRYEQFF.

The chain employs TRBV7-9 and TRBJ1-2; no definite D call. V was shortened by 3 bases and J by 6 bases, with 17 bases between the two germline ends. Germline loops: CDR1 SEHNR, CDR2 FQNEAQ (reference sequence). CDR3 length: 15 amino acids. This chain's CDR3 is CASSFLSRSFNGYTF. Here the CDR3 DNA reads TGTGCCAGCAGCTTCCTCAGTAGATCCTTTAATGGCTACACCTTC.

The V call is TRBV28, the J call TRBJ2-3; 8 positions agree with TRBD1. V dropped 5 bases and J dropped 0; count of bases not matched to a gene: 1. Germline V gene sequence: CDR1 MDHEN, CDR2 SYDVKM. The CDR3 is made up of 14 amino acids. The CDR3, as DNA: TGTGCCAGCAGTCGGGACAGGAGCACAGATACGCAGTATTTT. Its protein product is CASSRDRSTDTQYF.

The gene calls are TRBV10-3 and TRBJ1-5, with TRBD1 matching over 9 bases. Germline V gene sequence: CDR1 ENHRY, CDR2 SYGVKD. V was clipped by 4 bases and J by 4 bases; unmatched bases: 5. The CDR3 has 15 amino acids. DNA of the CDR3: TGTGCCATCAGTGTCGGGACAGGGCGGAATCAGCCCCAGCATTTT. It yields the protein CAISVGTGRNQPQHF.

The V and J genes are TRBV19 and TRBJ1-2; 8 bases line up with TRBD1. Germline lookup yields CDR1 LNHDA and CDR2 SQIVND (reference sequence). CDR3 size: 13 residues. The junction had 5 bases not matched to a gene; V was cut back by 1 base and J by 10 bases. In DNA form, the CDR3 reads TGTGCCAGTAGTATAGGACAGGGGTTGGACTACACCTTC. It yields the protein CASSIGQGLDYTF.

J is TRBJ2-6 and V is TRBV2; TRBD1 might be the D (6 bases). The CDR3 sequence is 16 residues long. Germline-derived CDR1 and CDR2 are SNHLY and FYNNEI. Trimming cost V 5 bases and J 2 bases, with 13 bases left between them. CDR3 residues: CASSKTRDTGANVLTF. In DNA form, the CDR3 reads TGTGCCAGCAGTAAAACACGGGACACTGGGGCCAACGTCCTGACTTTC.